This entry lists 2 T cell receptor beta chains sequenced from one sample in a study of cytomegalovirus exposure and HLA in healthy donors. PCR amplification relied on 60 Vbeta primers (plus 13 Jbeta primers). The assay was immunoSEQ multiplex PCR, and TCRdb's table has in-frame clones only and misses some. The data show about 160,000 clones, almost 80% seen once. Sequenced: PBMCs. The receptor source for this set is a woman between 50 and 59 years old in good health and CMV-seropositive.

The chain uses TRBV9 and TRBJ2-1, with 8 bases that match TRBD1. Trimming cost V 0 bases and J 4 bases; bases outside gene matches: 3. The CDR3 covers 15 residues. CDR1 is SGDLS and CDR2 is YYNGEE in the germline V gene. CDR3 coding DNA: TGTGCCAGCAGCGTAGTCCAGGGGGCATACAATGAGCAGTTCTTC. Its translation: CASSVVQGAYNEQFF.

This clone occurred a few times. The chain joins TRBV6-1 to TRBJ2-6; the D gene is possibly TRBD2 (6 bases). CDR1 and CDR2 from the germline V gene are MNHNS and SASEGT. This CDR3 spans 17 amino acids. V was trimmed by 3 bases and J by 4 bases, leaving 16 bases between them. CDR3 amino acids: CASSDPSRGGGANVLTF. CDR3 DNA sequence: TGTGCCAGCAGTGACCCCTCGCGGGGAGGCGGGGCCAACGTCCTGACTTTC.